What follows are 2 T cell receptor beta chains derived from one specimen sequenced in a study of identical twins. TCRdb re-derived calls from the 5' RACE reads in MiXCR, one entry per CDR3 protein. Of about 720,000 distinct CDR3 sequences listed, 18% are singletons. These data also formed part of another study, on T cells expressing NK-cell markers.

Sequencing used PBMCs. The source is a woman between 18 and 29 years old in good health.

The table lists this clonotype with a few counts. The gene calls are TRBV20-1 and TRBJ1-5, with 8 bases identical to TRBD1. Germline V lookup: CDR1 DFQATT, CDR2 SNEGSKA (reference sequence). The CDR3 is 15 amino acids. With 5 bases clipped from V and 3 bases from J, the junction kept 9 bases outside the gene matches. CDR3 sequence reads: CSAVIQGGTNQPQHF. DNA of the CDR3: TGCAGTGCTGTCATACAGGGGGGGACCAATCAGCCCCAGCATTTT.

This clonotype has more than one count but fewer than ten. The rearrangement links TRBV5-1 to TRBJ2-1; D tentatively fits TRBD1 or TRBD2 (5 bases each). CDR1 is SGHRS, CDR2 YFSETQ, per germline. V was pared by 4 bases and J by 2 bases, with 19 bases between. The CDR3 is 17 residues long. Written as DNA, the CDR3 is TGCGCCAGCAGCGCTCCCCCGGGACGCCAAACCTACAATGAGCAGTTCTTC. It yields the protein CASSAPPGRQTYNEQFF.